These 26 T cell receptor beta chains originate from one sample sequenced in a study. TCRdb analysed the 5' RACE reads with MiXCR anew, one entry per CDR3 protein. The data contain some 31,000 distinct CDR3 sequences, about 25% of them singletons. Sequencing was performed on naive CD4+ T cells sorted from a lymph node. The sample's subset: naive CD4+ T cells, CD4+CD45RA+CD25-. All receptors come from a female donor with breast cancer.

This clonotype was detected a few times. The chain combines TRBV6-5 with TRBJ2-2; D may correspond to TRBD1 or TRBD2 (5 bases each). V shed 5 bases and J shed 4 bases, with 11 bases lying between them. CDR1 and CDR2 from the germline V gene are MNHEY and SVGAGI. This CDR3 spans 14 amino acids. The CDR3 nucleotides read TGTGCCAGCAGTGACAGTCTAGCCACCGGGGAGCTGTTTTTT. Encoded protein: CASSDSLATGELFF.

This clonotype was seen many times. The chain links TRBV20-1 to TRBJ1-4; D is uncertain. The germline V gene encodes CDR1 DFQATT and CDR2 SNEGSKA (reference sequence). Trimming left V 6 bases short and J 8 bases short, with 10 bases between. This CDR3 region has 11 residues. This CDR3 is CSAWGREKLFF. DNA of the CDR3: TGCAGTGCGTGGGGTCGGGAAAAACTGTTTTTT.

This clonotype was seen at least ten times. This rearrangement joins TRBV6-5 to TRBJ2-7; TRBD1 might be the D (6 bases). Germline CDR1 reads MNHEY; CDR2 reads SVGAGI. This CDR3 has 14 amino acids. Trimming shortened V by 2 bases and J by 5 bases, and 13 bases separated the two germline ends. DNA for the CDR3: TGTGCCAGCAGTTACGGGCAGGGGAGCAACGAGCAGTACTTC. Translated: CASSYGQGSNEQYF.

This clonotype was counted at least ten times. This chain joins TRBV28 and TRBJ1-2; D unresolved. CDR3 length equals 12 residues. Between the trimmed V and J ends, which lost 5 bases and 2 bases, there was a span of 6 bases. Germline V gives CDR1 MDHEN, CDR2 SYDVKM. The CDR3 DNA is TGTGCCAGCAGTCCTATCAACTATGGCTACACCTTC. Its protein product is CASSPINYGYTF.

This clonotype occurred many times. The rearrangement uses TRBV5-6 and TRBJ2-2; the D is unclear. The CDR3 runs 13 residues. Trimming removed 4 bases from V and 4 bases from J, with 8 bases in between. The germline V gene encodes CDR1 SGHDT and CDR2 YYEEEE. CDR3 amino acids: CASSPMGTGELFF. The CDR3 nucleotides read TGTGCCAGCAGCCCGATGGGCACCGGGGAGCTGTTTTTT.

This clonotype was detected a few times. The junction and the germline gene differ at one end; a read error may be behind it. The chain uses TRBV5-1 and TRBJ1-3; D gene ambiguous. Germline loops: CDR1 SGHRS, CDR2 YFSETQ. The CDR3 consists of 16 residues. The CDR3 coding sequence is TGCGCCAGCAGTTCCGGCGGACCGAGCTCTGGAAACACCATGTATTTT. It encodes CASSSGGPSSGNTMYF.

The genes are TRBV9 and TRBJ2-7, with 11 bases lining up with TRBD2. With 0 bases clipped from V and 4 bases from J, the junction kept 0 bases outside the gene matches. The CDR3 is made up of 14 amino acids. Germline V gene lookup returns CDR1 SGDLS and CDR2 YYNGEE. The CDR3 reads CASSVGTSGYEQYF. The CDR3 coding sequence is TGTGCCAGCAGCGTAGGGACTAGCGGGTACGAGCAGTACTTC.

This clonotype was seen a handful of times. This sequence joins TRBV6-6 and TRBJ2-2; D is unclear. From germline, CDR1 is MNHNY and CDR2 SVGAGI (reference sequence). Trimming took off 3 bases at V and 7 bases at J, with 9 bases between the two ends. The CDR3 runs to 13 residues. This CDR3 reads CASSYRQSGELFF. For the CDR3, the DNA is TGTGCCAGCAGTTATCGTCAGAGCGGGGAGCTGTTTTTT.

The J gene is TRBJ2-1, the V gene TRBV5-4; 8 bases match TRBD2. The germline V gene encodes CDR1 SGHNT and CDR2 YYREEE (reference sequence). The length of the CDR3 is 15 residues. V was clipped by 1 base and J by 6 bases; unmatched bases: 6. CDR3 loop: CASSLFPAGVNEQFF. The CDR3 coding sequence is TGTGCCAGCAGCTTGTTCCCAGCGGGAGTCAATGAGCAGTTCTTC. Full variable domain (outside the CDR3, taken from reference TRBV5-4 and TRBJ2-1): ETGVTQSPTHLIKTRGQQVTLRCSSQSGHNTVSWYQQALGQGPQFIFQYYREEENGRGNFPPRFSGLQFPNYSSELNVNALELDDSALYLCASSLFPAGVNEQFFGPGTRLTVL.

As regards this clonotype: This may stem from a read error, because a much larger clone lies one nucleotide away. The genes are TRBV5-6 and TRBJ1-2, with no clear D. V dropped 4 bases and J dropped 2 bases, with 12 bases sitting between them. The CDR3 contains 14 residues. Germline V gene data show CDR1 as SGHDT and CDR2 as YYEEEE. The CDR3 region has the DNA TGTGCCAGCAGCCTTACAAGGGTAAACTATGGCTACACCTTC. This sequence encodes CASSLTRVNYGYTF.

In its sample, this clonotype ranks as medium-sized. For the CDR3, the DNA is TGCGCCAGCAGCTTGCAGGGGCGTTCACCCCTCCACTTT. Translating gives CASSLQGRSPLHF. This rearrangement joins TRBV5-1 to TRBJ1-6; D may be TRBD1 (6 bases). The germline V gene has CDR1 SGHRS and CDR2 YFSETQ. CDR3 size: 13 residues. Between the trimmed V and J ends, which lost 1 base and 9 bases, there was a span of 8 bases.

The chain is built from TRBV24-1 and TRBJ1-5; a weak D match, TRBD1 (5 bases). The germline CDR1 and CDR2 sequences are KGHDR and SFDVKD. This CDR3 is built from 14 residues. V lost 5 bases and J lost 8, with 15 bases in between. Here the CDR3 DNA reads TGTGCCACCAGTGGCGACAGTCCTCCAGAGCCCCAGCATTTT. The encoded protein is CATSGDSPPEPQHF.

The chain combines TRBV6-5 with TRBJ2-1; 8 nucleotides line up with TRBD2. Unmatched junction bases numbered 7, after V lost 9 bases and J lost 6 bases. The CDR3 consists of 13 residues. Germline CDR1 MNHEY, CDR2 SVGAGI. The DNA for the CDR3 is TGTGCCAGAAGTACTAGCGGCAGCAATGAGCAGTTCTTC. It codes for CARSTSGSNEQFF.

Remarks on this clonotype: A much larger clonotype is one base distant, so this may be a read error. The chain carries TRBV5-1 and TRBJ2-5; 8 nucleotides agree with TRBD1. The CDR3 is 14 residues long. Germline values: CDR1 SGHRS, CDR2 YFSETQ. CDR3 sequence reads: CTSSLDSGGETQYF. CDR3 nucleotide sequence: TGCACCAGCAGCTTGGATTCAGGGGGCGAGACCCAGTACTTC.

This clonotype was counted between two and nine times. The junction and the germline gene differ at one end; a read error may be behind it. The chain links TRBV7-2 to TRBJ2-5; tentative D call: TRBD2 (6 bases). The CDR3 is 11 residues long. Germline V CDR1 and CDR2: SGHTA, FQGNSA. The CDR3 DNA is TGTGCCAGCAGCCCGGGAGAGGCCCAGTACTTC. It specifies CASSPGEAQYF.

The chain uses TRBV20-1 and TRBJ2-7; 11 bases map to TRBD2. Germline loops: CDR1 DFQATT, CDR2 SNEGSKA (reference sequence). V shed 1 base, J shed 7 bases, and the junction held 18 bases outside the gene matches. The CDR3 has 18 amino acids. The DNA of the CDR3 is TGCAGTGCTAGAGCCTCGAGACTAGCGGGACCGGCTAGGGAAGAGCAGTACTTC. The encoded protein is CSARASRLAGPAREEQYF.

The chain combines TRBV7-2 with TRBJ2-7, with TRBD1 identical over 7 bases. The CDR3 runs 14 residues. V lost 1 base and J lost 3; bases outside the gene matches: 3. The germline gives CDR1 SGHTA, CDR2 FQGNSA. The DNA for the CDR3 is TGTGCCAGCAGCTTAGAACCAGGGGGCTACGAGCAGTACTTC. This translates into CASSLEPGGYEQYF. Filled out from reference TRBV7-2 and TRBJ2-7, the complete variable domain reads GAGVSQSPSNKVTEKGKDVELRCDPISGHTALYWYRQSLGQGLEFLIYFQGNSAPDKSGLPSDRFSAERTGGSVSTLTIQRTQQEDSAVYLCASSLEPGGYEQYFGPGTRLTVT.

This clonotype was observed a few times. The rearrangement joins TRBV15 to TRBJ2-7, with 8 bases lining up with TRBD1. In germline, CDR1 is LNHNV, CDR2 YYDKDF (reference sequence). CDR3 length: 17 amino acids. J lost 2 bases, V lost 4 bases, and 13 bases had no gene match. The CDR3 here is CATSINPPGQVAYEQYF. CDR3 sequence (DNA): TGTGCCACCAGCATAAATCCGCCGGGACAGGTTGCCTACGAGCAGTACTTC.

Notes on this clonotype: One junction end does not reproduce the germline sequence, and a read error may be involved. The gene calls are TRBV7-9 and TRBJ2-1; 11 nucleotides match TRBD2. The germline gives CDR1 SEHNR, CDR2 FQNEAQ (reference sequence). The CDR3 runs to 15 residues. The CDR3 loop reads CASSFLAGGGNERFF. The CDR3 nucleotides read TGTGCCAGCAGCTTTCTAGCGGGAGGTGGCAATGAGCGGTTCTTC.

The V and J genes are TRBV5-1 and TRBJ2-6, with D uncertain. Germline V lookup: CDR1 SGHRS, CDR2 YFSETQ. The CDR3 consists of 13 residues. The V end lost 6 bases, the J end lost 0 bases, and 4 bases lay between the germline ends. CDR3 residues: CASMGSGANVLTF. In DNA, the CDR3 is TGCGCCAGCATGGGCTCTGGGGCCAACGTCCTGACTTTC.

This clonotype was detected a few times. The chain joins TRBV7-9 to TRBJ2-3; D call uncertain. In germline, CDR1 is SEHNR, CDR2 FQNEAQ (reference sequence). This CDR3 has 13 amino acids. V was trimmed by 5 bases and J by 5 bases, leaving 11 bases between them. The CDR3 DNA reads TGTGCCAGCAGCCCCTCTTGGGGAGATACGCAGTATTTT. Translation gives CASSPSWGDTQYF.

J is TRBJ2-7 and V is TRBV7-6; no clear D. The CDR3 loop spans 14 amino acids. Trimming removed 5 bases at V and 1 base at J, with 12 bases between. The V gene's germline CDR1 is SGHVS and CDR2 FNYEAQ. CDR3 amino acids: CASSPAPVSYEQYF. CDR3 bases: TGTGCCAGCAGCCCCGCTCCCGTGTCCTACGAGCAGTACTTC.

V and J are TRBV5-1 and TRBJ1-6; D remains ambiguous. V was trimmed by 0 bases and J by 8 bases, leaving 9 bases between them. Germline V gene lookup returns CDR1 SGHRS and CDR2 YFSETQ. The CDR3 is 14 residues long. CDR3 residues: CASSLAFQDSPLHF. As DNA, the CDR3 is TGCGCCAGCAGCTTGGCTTTCCAAGATTCACCCCTCCACTTT.

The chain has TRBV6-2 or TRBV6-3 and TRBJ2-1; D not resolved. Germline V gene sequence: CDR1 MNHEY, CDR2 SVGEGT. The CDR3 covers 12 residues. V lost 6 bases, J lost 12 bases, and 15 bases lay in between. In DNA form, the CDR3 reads TGTGCCAGCAGCGACCCGGACGCCCGGCAGTTCTTC. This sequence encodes CASSDPDARQFF.

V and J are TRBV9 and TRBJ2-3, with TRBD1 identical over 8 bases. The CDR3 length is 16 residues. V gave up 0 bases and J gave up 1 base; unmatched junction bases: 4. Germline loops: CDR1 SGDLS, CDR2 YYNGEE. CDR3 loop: CASSVARGQGTDTQYF. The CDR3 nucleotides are TGTGCCAGCAGCGTAGCTAGGGGACAGGGCACAGATACGCAGTATTTT.

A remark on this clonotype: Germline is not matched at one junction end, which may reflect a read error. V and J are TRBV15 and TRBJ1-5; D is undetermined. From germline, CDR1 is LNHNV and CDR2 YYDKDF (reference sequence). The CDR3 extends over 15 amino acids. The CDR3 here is CATSNRVDSNLPQHF. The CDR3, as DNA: TGTGCCACCAGCAACAGAGTCGATAGCAATCTGCCCCAGCATTTT.